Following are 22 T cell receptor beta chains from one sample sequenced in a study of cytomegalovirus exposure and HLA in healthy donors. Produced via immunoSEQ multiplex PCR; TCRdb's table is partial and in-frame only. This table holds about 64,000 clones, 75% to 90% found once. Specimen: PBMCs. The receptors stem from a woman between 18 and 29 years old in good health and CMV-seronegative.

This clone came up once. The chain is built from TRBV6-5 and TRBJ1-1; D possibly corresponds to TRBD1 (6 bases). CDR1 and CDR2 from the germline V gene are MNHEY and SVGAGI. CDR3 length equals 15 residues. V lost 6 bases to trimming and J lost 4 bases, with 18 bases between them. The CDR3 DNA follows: TGTGCCAGCAGGAAACCTAGGACAGAGGGCACTGAAGCTTTCTTT. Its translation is CASRKPRTEGTEAFF.

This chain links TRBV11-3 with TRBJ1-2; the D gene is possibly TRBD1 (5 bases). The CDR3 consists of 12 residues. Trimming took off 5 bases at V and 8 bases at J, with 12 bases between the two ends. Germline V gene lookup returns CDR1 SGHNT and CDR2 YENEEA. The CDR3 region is CASSRGGDGYTF. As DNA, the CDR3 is TGTGCCAGCAGCCGGGGAGGGGACGGCTACACCTTC.

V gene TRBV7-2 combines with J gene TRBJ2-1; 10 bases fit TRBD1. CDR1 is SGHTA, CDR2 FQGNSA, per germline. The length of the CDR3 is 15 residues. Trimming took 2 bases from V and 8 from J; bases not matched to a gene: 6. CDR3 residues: CASSLRQGAVDEQFF. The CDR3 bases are TGTGCCAGCAGCTTACGACAGGGGGCAGTGGATGAGCAGTTCTTC.

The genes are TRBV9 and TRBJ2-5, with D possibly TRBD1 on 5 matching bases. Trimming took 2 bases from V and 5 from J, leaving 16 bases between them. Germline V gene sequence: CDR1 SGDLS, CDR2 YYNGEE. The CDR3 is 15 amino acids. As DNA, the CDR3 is TGTGCCAGCAGCGTGGGCAGGGCGGACGGGGAGACCCAGTACTTC. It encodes CASSVGRADGETQYF.

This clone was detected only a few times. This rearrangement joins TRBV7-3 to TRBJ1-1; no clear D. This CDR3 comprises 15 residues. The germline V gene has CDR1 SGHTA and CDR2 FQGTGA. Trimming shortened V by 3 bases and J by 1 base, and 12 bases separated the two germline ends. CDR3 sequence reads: CASSLTPAENTEAFF. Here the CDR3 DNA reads TGTGCCAGCAGCTTGACCCCGGCGGAGAACACTGAAGCTTTCTTT.

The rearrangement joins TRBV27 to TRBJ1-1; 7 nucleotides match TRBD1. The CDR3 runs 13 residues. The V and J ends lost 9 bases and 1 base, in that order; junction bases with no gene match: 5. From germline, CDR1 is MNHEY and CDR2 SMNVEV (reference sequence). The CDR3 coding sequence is TGTGCCAGTAGACAGGGATGGAACACTGAAGCTTTCTTT. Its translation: CASRQGWNTEAFF.

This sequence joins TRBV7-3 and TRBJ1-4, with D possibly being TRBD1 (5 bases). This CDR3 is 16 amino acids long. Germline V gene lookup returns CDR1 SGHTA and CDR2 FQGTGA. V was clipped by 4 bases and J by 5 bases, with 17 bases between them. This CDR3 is CASSSQGANHNEKLFF. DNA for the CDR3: TGTGCCAGCAGCTCCCAGGGTGCGAATCACAATGAAAAACTGTTTTTT.

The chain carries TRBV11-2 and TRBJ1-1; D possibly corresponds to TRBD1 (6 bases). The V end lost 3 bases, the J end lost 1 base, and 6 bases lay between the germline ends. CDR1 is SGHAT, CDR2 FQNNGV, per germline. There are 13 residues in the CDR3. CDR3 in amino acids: CASSLTGNTEAFF. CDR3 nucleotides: TGTGCCAGCAGCTTGACAGGGAACACTGAAGCTTTCTTT.

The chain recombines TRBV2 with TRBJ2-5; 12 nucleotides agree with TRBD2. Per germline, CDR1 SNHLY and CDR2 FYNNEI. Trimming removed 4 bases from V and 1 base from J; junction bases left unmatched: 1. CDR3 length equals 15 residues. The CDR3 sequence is CASSVLAGGQETQYF. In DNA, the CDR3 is TGTGCCAGCAGTGTACTAGCGGGGGGCCAAGAGACCCAGTACTTC.

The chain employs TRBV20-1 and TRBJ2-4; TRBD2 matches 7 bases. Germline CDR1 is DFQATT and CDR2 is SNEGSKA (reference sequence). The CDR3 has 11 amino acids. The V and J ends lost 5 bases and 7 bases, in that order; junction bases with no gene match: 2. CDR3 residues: CSAVRENIQYF. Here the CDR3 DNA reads TGCAGTGCTGTGCGGGAGAACATTCAGTACTTC.

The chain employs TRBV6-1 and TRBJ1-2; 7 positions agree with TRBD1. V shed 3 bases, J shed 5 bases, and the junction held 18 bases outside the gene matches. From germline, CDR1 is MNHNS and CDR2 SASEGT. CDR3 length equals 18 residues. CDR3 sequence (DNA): TGTGCCAGCAGTGATCTCTTCCTCGCGCGGGGACAGCCTTATGGCTACACCTTC. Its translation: CASSDLFLARGQPYGYTF.

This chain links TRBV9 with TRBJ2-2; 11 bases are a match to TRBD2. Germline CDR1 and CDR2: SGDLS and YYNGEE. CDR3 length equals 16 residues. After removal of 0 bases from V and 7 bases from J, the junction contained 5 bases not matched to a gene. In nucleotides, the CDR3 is TGTGCCAGCAGCGTAGCTACTAGCGGGAGACTCGGGGAGCTGTTTTTT. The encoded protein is CASSVATSGRLGELFF.

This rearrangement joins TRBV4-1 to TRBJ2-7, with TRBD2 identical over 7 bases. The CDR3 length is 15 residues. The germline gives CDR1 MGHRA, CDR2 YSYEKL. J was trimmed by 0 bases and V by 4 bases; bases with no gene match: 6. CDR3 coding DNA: TGCGCCAGCAGCCTGGGTGGGGGGGGCTCCTACGAGCAGTACTTC. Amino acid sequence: CASSLGGGGSYEQYF.

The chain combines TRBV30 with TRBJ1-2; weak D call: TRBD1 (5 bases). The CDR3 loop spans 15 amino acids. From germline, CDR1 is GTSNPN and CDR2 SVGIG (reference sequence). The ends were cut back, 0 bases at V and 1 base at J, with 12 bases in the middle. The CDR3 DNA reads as TGTGCCTGGAGTGTACCCGCAGGGATTAACTATGGCTACACCTTC. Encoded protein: CAWSVPAGINYGYTF.

CDR3 sequence (DNA): TGTGCCAGCAGTGAAGTTGGTGGGGCAGGGGGTTCACCCCTCCACTTT. This sequence encodes CASSEVGGAGGSPLHF. The chain joins TRBV2 to TRBJ1-6, with 7 bases aligning to TRBD1. The germline gives CDR1 SNHLY, CDR2 FYNNEI. V shed 1 base, J shed 9 bases, and the junction held 9 bases outside the gene matches. The CDR3 runs 16 residues.

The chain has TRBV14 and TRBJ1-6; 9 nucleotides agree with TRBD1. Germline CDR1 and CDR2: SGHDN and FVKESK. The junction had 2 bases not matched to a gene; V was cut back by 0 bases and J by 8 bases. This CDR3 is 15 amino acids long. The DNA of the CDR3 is TGTGCCAGCAGCCAAGAAGGGACAGGGTATTCACCCCTCCACTTT. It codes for CASSQEGTGYSPLHF. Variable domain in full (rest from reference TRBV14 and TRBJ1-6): EAGVTQFPSHSVIEKGQTVTLRCDPISGHDNLYWYRRVMGKEIKFLLHFVKESKQDESGMPNNRFLAERTGGTYSTLKVQPAELEDSGVYFCASSQEGTGYSPLHFGNGTRLTVT.

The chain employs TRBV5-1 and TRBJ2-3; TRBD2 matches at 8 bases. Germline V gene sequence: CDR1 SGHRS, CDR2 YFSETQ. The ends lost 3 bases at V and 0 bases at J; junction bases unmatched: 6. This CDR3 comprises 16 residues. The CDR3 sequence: CASSSQSSGSTDTQYF. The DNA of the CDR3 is TGCGCCAGCAGCTCCCAGTCTAGCGGGAGCACAGATACGCAGTATTTT.

The CDR3 DNA sequence: TGTGCCTGGAGATACAGGGGGGGGGAGACCCAGTACTTC. Protein product: CAWRYRGGETQYF. The V call is TRBV30, the J call TRBJ2-5; perhaps TRBD1 as D (8 bases). CDR3 length: 13 amino acids. V dropped 3 bases and J dropped 5 bases, with 13 bases sitting between them. CDR1 and CDR2 (germline): GTSNPN, SVGIG (reference sequence).

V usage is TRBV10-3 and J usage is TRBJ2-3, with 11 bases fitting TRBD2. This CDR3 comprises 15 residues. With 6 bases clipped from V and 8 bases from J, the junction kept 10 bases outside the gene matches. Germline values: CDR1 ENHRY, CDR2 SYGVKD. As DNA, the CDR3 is TGTGCCATCAGCTTCGACTGGACTAGCGGGTCTACGCAGTATTTT. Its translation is CAISFDWTSGSTQYF.

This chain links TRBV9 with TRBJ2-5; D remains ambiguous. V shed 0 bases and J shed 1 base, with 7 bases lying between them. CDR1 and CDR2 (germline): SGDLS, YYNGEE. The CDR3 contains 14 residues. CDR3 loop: CASSVGVPQETQYF. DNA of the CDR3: TGTGCCAGCAGCGTAGGCGTACCCCAAGAGACCCAGTACTTC.

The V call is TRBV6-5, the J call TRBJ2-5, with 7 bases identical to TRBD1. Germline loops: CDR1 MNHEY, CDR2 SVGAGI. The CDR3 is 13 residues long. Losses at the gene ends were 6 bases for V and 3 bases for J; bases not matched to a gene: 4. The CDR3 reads CASREQGKETQYF. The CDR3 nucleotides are TGTGCCAGCAGGGAACAGGGGAAAGAGACCCAGTACTTC.

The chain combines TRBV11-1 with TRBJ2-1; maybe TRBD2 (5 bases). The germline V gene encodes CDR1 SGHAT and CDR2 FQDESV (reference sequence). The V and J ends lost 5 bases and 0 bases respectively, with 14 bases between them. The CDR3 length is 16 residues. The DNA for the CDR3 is TGTGCCAGCAGCCCCGGGGTGTGGGGCTCCTACAATGAGCAGTTCTTC. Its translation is CASSPGVWGSYNEQFF.